Included here is one TCR beta chain sequence, with context. Its antigen remains unknown. With V trimmed by 1 base and J by 10 bases, 3 bases remained unmatched. The CDR3 spans 13 residues. The data are from a study of early T cells in non-severe SARS-CoV-2 infection. Whole-study context: Sequencing targeted bulk RNA from unsorted whole blood, leaving chains unpaired.

Unique molecular identifier tags were affixed to discrete cDNA molecules. TCRdb fed the 5' RACE reads into MiXCR, producing one record per CDR3 protein. The sample holds about 45,000 distinct CDR3 sequences; roughly 12% are singletons and the top ten take around a fifth. General observations from the study: A preference for anti-spike CD8 responses marked VDJdb matching, which missed private and CD4 specificities.

The source of this sequence is an adult who was a healthcare worker with PCR-confirmed SARS-CoV-2 infection or an uninfected control (not recorded which). The V gene is TRBV12-3 or TRBV12-4, the J gene TRBJ2-1; TRBD2 matches 8 bases. The sample comprised whole blood. Here the CDR3 reads CASSLVGGGEQFF. CDR3 DNA: TGTGCCAGCAGTTTAGTAGGCGGGGGGGAGCAGTTCTTC.